The 9 T cell receptor beta chains listed next were all sequenced from one sample in a study of memory CD4+ T cells and cytomegalovirus serostatus. Clones were read by immunoSEQ multiplex PCR, and TCRdb kept only the in-frame ones, dropping some. Among about 25,000 clones listed, about 80% were seen once. The sort gate was single viable CD3+CD4+CD8-CD45RO+ cells for memory CD4+ T cells. The material sequenced was memory CD4+ T cells from blood. The receptor set was obtained from an adult in good health and CMV-seronegative.

The genes are TRBV7-9 and TRBJ1-4; possibly TRBD1 for D (6 bases). CDR1 SEHNR and CDR2 FQNEAQ come from the germline V gene (reference sequence). With 5 bases removed from V and 8 bases from J, the gap between germline ends came to 18 bases. This CDR3 region has 15 residues. In DNA form, the CDR3 reads TGTGCCAGCAGCATGGCAGGGGATCTTGCAGAAAAACTGTTTTTT. Its translation is CASSMAGDLAEKLFF.

This chain's CDR3 is CASSTGPGEQYF. CDR3 bases: TGTGCCAGCAGTACAGGACCAGGCGAGCAGTACTTC. The chain is built from TRBV2 and TRBJ2-7, with D perhaps TRBD1 (5 bases). Germline values: CDR1 SNHLY, CDR2 FYNNEI. The CDR3 covers 12 residues. The germline V and J ends were trimmed by 5 bases and 6 bases, with 11 bases remaining between them.

This sequence joins TRBV15 and TRBJ1-5; D gene unclear. Germline V gene data show CDR1 as LNHNV and CDR2 as YYDKDF (reference sequence). There are 14 residues in the CDR3. Trimming left V 3 bases short and J 1 base short, with 7 bases between. The DNA of the CDR3 is TGTGCCACCAGCAGGTACGGGAGCAATCAGCCCCAGCATTTT. Its protein product is CATSRYGSNQPQHF.

The rearrangement uses TRBV2 and TRBJ1-1; D uncertain. There are 15 residues in the CDR3. Germline assignment: CDR1 SNHLY and CDR2 FYNNEI. V was trimmed by 6 bases and J by 0 bases, leaving 14 bases between them. The CDR3 DNA reads TGTGCCAGCAGGACTCTCATCGGCATGAACACTGAAGCTTTCTTT. Protein product: CASRTLIGMNTEAFF.

The J gene is TRBJ1-2, the V gene TRBV2; D not certain. With 7 bases removed from V and 0 bases from J, the gap between germline ends came to 15 bases. The CDR3 spans 15 residues. Germline loops: CDR1 SNHLY, CDR2 FYNNEI. CDR3 sequence (DNA): TGTGCCAGCACCGAAGACCGATACTCTAACTATGGCTACACCTTC. As protein: CASTEDRYSNYGYTF.

On this clone itself: Other DNA sequences in this sample translate to the same CDR3. The J gene is TRBJ2-1, the V gene TRBV5-8, with TRBD1 identical over 9 bases. CDR1 is SGHTS, CDR2 YDEGEE, per germline. Trimming removed 4 bases from V and 4 bases from J; junction bases left unmatched: 6. The CDR3 loop spans 15 amino acids. The CDR3 protein is CASSRGTGSYNEQFF. Written as DNA, the CDR3 is TGTGCCAGCAGCCGGGGGACAGGGAGTTACAATGAGCAGTTCTTC.

This clone was seen a few times. This chain connects TRBV4-3 to TRBJ2-3, with a tentative D call TRBD2 (6 bases). Germline V lookup: CDR1 LGHNA, CDR2 YSLEER. V dropped 1 base and J dropped 11 bases, with 13 bases sitting between them. This CDR3 has 13 residues. The CDR3 DNA is TGCGCCAGCAGCCAAGCCGGAGGGGCCGGGCAGTATTTT. As protein: CASSQAGGAGQYF.

This chain connects TRBV7-2 to TRBJ1-2, with a tentative D call TRBD1 (6 bases). This CDR3 has 18 amino acids. Trimming cost V 5 bases and J 0 bases, with 22 bases left between them. From germline, CDR1 is SGHTA and CDR2 FQGNSA. In nucleotides, the CDR3 is TGTGCCAGCAGCCCCGAGGTCGAGGGACATACCTCTAACTATGGCTACACCTTC. Translation: CASSPEVEGHTSNYGYTF.

CDR3 region: CASRPLPGQGMGNQPQHF. The CDR3 coding sequence is TGTGCCAGTAGGCCCCTCCCGGGACAGGGTATGGGCAATCAGCCCCAGCATTTT. The chain carries TRBV19 and TRBJ1-5; 9 nucleotides align to TRBD1. CDR1 LNHDA and CDR2 SQIVND come from the germline V gene (reference sequence). After removal of 6 bases from V and 2 bases from J, the junction contained 14 bases not matched to a gene. The CDR3 is 18 residues long.